These T cell receptor beta chains were read from a single sample in a study of neurological immune-mediated disorders. TCRdb recomputed calls from the 5' RACE reads with MiXCR, one row per CDR3 protein. This table holds 40,000 to 50,000 distinct CDR3 sequences, 2.5% found once. The material sequenced was PBMCs. These receptors came from a man younger than 40 with multiple sclerosis. Each CDR3 is given with its conserved first and last residue. D genes are given only for firm matches. Size is stated as once, few or many counts, or a class when the clone is expanded.

d_call j_call clone_size cdr3_length v_call cdr3_nt cdr3_aa
- TRBJ1-1 many 15 TRBV4-2 TGTGCCAGCAGCCAACCCTCAGGGTTTGGGACTGAAGCTTTCTTT CASSQPSGFGTEAFF
- TRBJ2-5 many 15 TRBV5-1 TGCGCCAGCAGCTTGGAAGGCGGGTTATGGGAGACCCAGTACTTC CASSLEGGLWETQYF
- TRBJ2-7 many 11 TRBV6-6 TGTGCCAGCAGTTACTCTGGGGAGCAGTACTTC CASSYSGEQYF
TRBD2 TRBJ2-3 many 20 TRBV7-2 TGTGCCAGCAGCCTCAGGACTAGCGGGAGTCTTGCTACTAGCACAGATACGCAGTATTTT CASSLRTSGSLATSTDTQYF
TRBD1 TRBJ1-2 many 14 TRBV6-5 TGTGCCAGCAGTTACGCGACAGGGGGCGATGGCTACACCTTC CASSYATGGDGYTF
- TRBJ2-1 many 14 TRBV20-1 TGCAGTGCTAAGGGGCCAGCGAACTACAATGAGCAGTTCTTC CSAKGPANYNEQFF
- TRBJ2-7 many 14 TRBV5-1 TGCGCCAGCAGTTTATCAAGGGACCCCTACGAGCAGTACTTC CASSLSRDPYEQYF
TRBD1 TRBJ2-1 many 16 TRBV5-1 TGCGCCAGCAGCTTGTTGGGACAGGGAAAGGGCGGAGAGCAGTTCTTC CASSLLGQGKGGEQFF
- TRBJ2-3 many 16 TRBV9 TGTGCCAGCAGCGTAGGCGCTAGCGACCAACGGGATACGCAGTATTTT CASSVGASDQRDTQYF
TRBD1 TRBJ2-7 many 16 TRBV12-3/TRBV12-4 TGTGCCAGCAGTTTATCCCCTGGGACAGGGGACCACGAGCAGTACTTC CASSLSPGTGDHEQYF
TRBD2 TRBJ2-1 many 14 TRBV11-1 TGTGCCAGCAGACACCAACTAGCGGTCGATGAGCAGTTCTTC CASRHQLAVDEQFF
TRBD2 TRBJ2-1 many 16 TRBV5-1 TGCGCCAGCAGCTTGGTGGCTAGCGGAGGATACAATGAGCAGTTCTTC CASSLVASGGYNEQFF